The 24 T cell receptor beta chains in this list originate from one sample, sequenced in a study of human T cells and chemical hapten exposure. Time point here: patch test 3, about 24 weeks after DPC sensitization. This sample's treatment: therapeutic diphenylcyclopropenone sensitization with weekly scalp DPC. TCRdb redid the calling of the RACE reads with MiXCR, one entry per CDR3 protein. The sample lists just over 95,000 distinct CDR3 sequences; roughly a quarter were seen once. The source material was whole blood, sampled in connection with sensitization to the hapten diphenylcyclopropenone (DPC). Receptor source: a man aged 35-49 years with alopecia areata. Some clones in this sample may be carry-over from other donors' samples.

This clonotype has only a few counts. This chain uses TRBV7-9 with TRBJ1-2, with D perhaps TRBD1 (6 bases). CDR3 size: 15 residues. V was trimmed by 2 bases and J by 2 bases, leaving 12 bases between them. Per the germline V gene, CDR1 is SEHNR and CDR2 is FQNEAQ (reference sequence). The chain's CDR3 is CASSLRAGVNYGYTF. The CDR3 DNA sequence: TGTGCCAGCAGCTTAAGGGCAGGGGTAAACTATGGCTACACCTTC.

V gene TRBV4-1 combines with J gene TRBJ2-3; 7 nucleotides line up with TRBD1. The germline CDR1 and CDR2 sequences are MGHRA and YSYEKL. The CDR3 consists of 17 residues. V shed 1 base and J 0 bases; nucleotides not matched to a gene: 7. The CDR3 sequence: CASSQGPGQASTDTQYF. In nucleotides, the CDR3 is TGCGCCAGCAGCCAAGGGCCCGGACAGGCTAGCACAGATACGCAGTATTTT.

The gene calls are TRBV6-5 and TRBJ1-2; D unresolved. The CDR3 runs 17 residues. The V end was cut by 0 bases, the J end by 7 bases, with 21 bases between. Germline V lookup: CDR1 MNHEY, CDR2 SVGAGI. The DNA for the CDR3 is TGTGCCAGCAGTTACTCGAGGGTCGGAGGTGAGAAGGCTGGCTACACCTTC. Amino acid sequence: CASSYSRVGGEKAGYTF.

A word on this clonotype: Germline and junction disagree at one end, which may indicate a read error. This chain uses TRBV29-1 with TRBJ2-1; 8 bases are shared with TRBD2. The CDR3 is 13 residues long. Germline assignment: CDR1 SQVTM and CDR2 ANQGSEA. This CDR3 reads CSVEAGVRNEQFF. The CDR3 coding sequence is TGCAGCGTGGAAGCGGGAGTCCGCAATGAGCAGTTCTTC.

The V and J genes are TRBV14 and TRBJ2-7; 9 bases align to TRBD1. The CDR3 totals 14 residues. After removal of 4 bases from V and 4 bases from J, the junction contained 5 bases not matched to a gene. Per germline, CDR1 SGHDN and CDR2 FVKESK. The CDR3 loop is CASSLPDRGYEQYF. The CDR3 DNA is TGTGCCAGCAGCCTCCCGGACAGGGGATACGAGCAGTACTTC. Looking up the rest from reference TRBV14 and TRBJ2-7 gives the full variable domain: EAGVTQFPSHSVIEKGQTVTLRCDPISGHDNLYWYRRVMGKEIKFLLHFVKESKQDESGMPNNRFLAERTGGTYSTLKVQPAELEDSGVYFCASSLPDRGYEQYFGPGTRLTVT.

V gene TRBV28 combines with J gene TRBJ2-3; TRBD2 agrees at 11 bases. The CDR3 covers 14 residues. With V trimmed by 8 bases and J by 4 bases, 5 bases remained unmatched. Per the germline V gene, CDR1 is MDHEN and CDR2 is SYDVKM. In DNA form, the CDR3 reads TGTGCCAGCGAACTAGCGGGAGCTCCAGATACGCAGTATTTT. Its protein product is CASELAGAPDTQYF.

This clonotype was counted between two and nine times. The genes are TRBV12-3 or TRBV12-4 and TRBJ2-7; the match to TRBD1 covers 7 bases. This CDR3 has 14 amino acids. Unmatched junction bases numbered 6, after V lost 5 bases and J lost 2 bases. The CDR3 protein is CASSPDRAPYEQYF. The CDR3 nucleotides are TGTGCCAGCAGTCCCGACAGGGCTCCCTACGAGCAGTACTTC.

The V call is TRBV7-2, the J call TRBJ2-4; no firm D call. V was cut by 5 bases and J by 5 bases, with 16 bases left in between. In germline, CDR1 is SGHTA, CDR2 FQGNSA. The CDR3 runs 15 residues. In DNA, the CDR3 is TGTGCCAGCAGCCCCTCCGGCTACTCCGAAAACATTCAGTACTTC. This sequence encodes CASSPSGYSENIQYF.

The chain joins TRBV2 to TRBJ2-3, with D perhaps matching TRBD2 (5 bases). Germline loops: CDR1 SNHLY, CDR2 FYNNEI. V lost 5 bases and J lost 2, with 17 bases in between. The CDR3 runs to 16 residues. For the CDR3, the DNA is TGTGCCAGCAGTAGCGCTGCGGGTGATATCACAGATACGCAGTATTTT. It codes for CASSSAAGDITDTQYF.

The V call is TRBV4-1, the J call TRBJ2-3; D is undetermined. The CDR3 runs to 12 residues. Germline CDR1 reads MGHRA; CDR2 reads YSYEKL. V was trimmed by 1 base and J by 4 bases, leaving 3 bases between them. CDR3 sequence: CASSQVSDTQYF. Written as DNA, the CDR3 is TGCGCCAGCAGCCAAGTCTCAGATACGCAGTATTTT.

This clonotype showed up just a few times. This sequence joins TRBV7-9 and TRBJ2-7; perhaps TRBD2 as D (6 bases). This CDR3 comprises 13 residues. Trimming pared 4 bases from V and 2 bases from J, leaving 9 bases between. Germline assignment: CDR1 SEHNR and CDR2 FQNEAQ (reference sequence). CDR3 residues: CASSSRETYEQYF. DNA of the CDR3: TGTGCCAGCAGCTCCCGGGAGACCTACGAGCAGTACTTC.

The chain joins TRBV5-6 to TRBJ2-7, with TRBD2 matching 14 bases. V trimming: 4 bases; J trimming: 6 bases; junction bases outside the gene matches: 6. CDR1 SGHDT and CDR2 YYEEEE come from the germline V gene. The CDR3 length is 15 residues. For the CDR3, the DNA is TGTGCCAGCAGCGCGGGACTAGCGGGAGCGATCGAGCAGTACTTC. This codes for CASSAGLAGAIEQYF.

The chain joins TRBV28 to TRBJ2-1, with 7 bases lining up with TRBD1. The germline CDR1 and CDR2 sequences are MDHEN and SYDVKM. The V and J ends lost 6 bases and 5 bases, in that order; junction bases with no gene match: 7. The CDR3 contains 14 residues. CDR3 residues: CASRSGQLNNEQFF. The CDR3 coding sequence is TGTGCCAGCAGGTCGGGACAGCTAAACAATGAGCAGTTCTTC.

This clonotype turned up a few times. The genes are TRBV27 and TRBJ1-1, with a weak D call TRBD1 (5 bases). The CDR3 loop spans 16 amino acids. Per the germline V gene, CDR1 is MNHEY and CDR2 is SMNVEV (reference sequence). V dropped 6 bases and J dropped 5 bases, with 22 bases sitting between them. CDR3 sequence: CASSPILGGERTEAFF. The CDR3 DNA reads TGTGCCAGCAGCCCTATCCTGGGGGGTGAACGGACTGAAGCTTTCTTT.

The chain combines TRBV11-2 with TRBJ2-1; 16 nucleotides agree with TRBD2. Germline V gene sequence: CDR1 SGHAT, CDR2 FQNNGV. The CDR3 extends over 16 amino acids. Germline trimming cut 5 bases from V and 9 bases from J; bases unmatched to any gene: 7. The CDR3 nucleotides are TGTGCCAGCAGCCCGGGACTAGCGGGAGGGAGAGTTGAGCAGTTCTTC. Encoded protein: CASSPGLAGGRVEQFF.

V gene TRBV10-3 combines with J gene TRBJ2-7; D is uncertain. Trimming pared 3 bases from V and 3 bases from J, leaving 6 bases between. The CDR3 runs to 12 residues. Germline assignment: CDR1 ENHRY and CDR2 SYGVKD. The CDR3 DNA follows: TGTGCCATCAGTGAAGGCCTCTACGAGCAGTACTTC. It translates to CAISEGLYEQYF.

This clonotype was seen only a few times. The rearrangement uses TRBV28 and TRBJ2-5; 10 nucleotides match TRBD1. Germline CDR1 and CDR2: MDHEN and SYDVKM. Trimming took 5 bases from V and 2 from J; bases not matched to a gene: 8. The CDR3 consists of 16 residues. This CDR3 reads CASSPSPGQGQETQYF. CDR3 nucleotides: TGTGCCAGCAGTCCATCCCCGGGACAGGGGCAAGAGACCCAGTACTTC. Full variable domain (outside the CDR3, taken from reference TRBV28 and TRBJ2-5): DVKVTQSSRYLVKRTGEKVFLECVQDMDHENMFWYRQDPGLGLRLIYFSYDVKMKEKGDIPEGYSVSREKKERFSLILESASTNQTSMYLCASSPSPGQGQETQYFGPGTRLLVL.

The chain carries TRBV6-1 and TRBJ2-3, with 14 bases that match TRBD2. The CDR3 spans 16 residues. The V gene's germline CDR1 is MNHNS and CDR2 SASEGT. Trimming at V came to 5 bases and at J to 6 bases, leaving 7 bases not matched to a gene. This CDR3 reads CASSTTSGRAWDTQYF. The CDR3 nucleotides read TGTGCCAGCAGTACGACTAGCGGGAGGGCATGGGATACGCAGTATTTT.

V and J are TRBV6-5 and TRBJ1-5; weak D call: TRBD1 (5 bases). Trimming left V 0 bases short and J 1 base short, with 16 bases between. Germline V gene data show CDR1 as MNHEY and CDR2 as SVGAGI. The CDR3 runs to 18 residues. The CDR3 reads CASSYSNPGTASNQPQHF. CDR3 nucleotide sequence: TGTGCCAGCAGTTACTCGAACCCAGGGACCGCAAGCAATCAGCCCCAGCATTTT.

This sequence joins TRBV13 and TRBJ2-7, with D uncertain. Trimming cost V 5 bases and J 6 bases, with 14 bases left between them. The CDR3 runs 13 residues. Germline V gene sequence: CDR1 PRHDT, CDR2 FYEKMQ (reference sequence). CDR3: CASSRPAAAEQYF. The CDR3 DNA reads TGTGCCAGCAGCCGTCCTGCGGCGGCCGAGCAGTACTTC.

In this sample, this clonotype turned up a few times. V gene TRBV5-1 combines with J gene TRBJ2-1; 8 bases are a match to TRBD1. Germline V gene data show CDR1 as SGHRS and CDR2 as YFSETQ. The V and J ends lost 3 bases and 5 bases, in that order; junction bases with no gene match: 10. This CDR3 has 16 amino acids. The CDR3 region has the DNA TGCGCCAGCAGCTCCCCCGGACAGGGAGGCCACAATGAGCAGTTCTTC. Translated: CASSSPGQGGHNEQFF.

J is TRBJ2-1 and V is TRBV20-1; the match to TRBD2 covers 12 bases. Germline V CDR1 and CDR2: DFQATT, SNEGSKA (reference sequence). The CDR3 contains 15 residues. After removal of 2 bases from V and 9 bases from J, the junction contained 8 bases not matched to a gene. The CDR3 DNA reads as TGCAGTGCTAGATATCTAGCGGGAGGGCCCGGTGAGCAGTTCTTC. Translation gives CSARYLAGGPGEQFF.

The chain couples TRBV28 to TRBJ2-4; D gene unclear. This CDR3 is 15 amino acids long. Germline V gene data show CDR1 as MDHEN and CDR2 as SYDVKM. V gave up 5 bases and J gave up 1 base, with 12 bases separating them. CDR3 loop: CASSVRLVAKNIQYF. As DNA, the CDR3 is TGTGCCAGCAGTGTGCGCCTTGTTGCCAAAAACATTCAGTACTTC.

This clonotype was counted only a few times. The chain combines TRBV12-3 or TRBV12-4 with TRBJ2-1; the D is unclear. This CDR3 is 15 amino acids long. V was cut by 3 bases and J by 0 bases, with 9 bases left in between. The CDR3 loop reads CASSLSGNSYNEQFF. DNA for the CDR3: TGTGCCAGCAGTTTGAGTGGGAACTCCTACAATGAGCAGTTCTTC.